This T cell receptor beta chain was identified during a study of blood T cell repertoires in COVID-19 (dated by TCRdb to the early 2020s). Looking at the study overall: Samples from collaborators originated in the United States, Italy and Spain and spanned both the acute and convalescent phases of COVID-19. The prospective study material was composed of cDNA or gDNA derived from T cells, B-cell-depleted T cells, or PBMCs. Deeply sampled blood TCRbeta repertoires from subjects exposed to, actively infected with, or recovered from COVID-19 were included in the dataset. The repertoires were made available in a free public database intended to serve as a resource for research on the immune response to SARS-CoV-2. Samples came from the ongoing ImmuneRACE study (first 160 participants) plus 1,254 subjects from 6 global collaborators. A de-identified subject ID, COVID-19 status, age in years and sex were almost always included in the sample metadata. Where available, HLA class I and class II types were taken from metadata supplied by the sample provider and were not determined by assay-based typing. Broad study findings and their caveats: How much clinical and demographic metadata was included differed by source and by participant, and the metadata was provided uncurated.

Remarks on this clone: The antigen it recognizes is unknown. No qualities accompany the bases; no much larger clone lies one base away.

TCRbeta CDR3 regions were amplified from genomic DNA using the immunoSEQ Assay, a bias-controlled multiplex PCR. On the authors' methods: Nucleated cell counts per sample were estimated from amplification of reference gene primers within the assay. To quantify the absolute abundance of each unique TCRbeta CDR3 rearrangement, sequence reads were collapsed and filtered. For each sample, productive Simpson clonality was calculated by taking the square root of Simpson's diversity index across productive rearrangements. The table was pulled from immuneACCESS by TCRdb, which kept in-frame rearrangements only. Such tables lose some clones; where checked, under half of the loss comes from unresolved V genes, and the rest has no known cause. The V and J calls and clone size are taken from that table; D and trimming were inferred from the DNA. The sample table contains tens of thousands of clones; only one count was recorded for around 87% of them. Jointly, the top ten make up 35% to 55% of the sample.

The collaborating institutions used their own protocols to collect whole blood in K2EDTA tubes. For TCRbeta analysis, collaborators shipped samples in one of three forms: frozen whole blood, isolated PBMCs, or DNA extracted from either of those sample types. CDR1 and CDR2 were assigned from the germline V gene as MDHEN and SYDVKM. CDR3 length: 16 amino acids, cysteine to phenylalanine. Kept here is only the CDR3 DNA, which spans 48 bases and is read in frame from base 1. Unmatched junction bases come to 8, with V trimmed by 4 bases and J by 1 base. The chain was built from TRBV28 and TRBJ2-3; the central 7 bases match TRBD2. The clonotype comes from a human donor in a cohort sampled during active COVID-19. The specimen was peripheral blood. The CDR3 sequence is CASSSRLSGRTDTQYF. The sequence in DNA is TGTGCCAGCAGTTCCCGACTTAGCGGGCGCACAGATACGCAGTATTTT.